Included here is one T cell receptor (beta chain) sequence, with context. Which antigen it targets is not known. No base quality information exists; no much larger clone differs at one position. This sample was taken from a study of blood T cell repertoires in COVID-19 (TCRdb year 2020). With respect to the entire study: Samples from collaborators originated in the United States, Italy and Spain and spanned both the acute and convalescent phases of COVID-19. The prospective study material was composed of cDNA or gDNA derived from T cells, B-cell-depleted T cells, or PBMCs. Deeply sampled blood TCRbeta repertoires from subjects exposed to, actively infected with, or recovered from COVID-19 were included in the dataset. The repertoires were made available in a free public database intended to serve as a resource for research on the immune response to SARS-CoV-2. Samples were obtained from the ongoing ImmuneRACE study (first 160 participants) and from 1,254 subjects provided by 6 global collaborators. Sample metadata almost always included a de-identified subject ID, COVID-19 status, age in years and sex. Where available, HLA class I and class II types were taken from metadata supplied by the sample provider and were not determined by assay-based typing. General study outcomes and caveats: The amount of clinical and demographic metadata varied by source and participant and was provided uncurated.

TCRbeta CDR3 regions were amplified from genomic DNA using the immunoSEQ Assay, a bias-controlled multiplex PCR. The authors' analysis ran thus. The number of nucleated cells in each sample was estimated by amplification of reference gene primers within the assay. To quantify the absolute abundance of each unique TCRbeta CDR3 rearrangement, sequence reads were collapsed and filtered. For each sample, productive Simpson clonality was calculated as the square root of Simpson's diversity index over productive rearrangements. The table was pulled from immuneACCESS by TCRdb, which kept in-frame rearrangements only. Such tables lose some clones; where checked, under half of the loss comes from unresolved V genes, and the rest has no known cause. The DNA was the basis for D and trimming; V, J and clone size are from that table. The sample includes around 60,000 clones, with 84% observed a single time. The ten largest clones represent roughly 15% of the sample.

The CDR3 holds 16 amino acids from the cysteine to the phenylalanine. CDR3 DNA is the only sequence kept; it has 48 bases, read in frame from the first base. CDR1 and CDR2 are read off the germline V gene as SNHLY and FYNNEI. At the junction V is shortened by 9 bases and J by 5 bases, with 22 bases in between. At one collaborating source in Seattle, patients were enrolled during active infection and were followed longitudinally through the course of disease. Each collaborating institution followed its own protocols to collect whole blood in K2EDTA tubes. For TCRbeta analysis, collaborators shipped samples in one of three forms: frozen whole blood, isolated PBMCs, or DNA extracted from either of those sample types.

Sequencing was carried out using peripheral blood. The sequence derives from a man aged 55 to 70 with COVID-19, enrolled during active disease. The chain uses TRBV2 and TRBJ2-2; a confident D gene designation cannot be given. The DNA sequence is as follows: TGTGCCAGACAAAATTACGGGTCGATTAATACCGGGGAGCTGTTTTTT. Its protein is CARQNYGSINTGELFF.